These 21 T cell receptor beta chains came from one sample sequenced in a study of radiation and T cells in renal cell carcinoma. Documented time point: blood 2 weeks post-SBRT. Indicated treatment: 15 Gy SBRT to primary tumor, nephrectomy 4 weeks later. Only in-frame clones appear in the TCRdb table, and some are missing; sequencing was by immunoSEQ multiplex PCR. The sample yields 150,000 to 190,000 clones, about nine tenths seen once. The sample here was blood, taken from a patient whose treatment included radiotherapy and nephrectomy. The receptor set was obtained from a woman between 50 and 59 years old with renal cell carcinoma.

This clone has only one observation. The chain couples TRBV4-2 to TRBJ1-5; D uncertain. Per the germline V gene, CDR1 is LGHNA and CDR2 is YNFKEQ. V lost 0 bases, J lost 0 bases, and 12 bases lay in between. The CDR3 spans 17 residues. CDR3 bases: TGTGCCAGCAGCCAAGATTATTACGGGGATAGCAATCAGCCCCAGCATTTT. It codes for CASSQDYYGDSNQPQHF.

This clone was recorded only once. The chain links TRBV5-8 to TRBJ1-2; D is unresolved. Germline CDR1 SGHTS, CDR2 YDEGEE. V gave up 5 bases and J gave up 4 bases, with 9 bases separating them. The CDR3 is made up of 12 amino acids. CDR3 sequence (DNA): TGTGCCAGCAGTTCAGAGGTCTATGGCTACACCTTC. Amino acids: CASSSEVYGYTF.

The chain has TRBV7-9 and TRBJ2-1; no definite D call. Germline CDR1 SEHNR, CDR2 FQNEAQ (reference sequence). This CDR3 is 9 amino acids long. Trimming pared 4 bases from V and 8 bases from J, leaving 0 bases between. CDR3 DNA sequence: TGTGCCAGCAGCTATGAGCAGTTCTTC. Its translation is CASSYEQFF.

The chain joins TRBV21-1 to TRBJ1-4; the table assigns TRBD1, which was not confirmed against the DNA. TRBV21-1 is classified as a pseudogene. The CDR3 has 15 residues. CDR3: CASTLNRQGREKLFF. The CDR3 nucleotides read TGTGCCAGCACCCTTAACCGACAGGGAAGAGAAAAACTGTTTTTT.

This sequence joins TRBV6-1 and TRBJ2-1; 8 bases line up with TRBD2. Germline values: CDR1 MNHNS, CDR2 SASEGT. This CDR3 is built from 14 residues. The V gene end was trimmed by 7 bases and the J gene end by 7 bases; junction bases not matched to a gene: 9. CDR3 residues: CASKFGGAENEQFF. CDR3 nucleotide sequence: TGTGCCAGCAAGTTCGGGGGGGCCGAGAATGAGCAGTTCTTC.

This chain links TRBV11-2 with TRBJ2-2, with D perhaps matching TRBD2 (5 bases). The CDR3 totals 14 residues. V shed 5 bases and J shed 2 bases, with 9 bases lying between them. Germline lookup yields CDR1 SGHAT and CDR2 FQNNGV. CDR3 region: CASSPRGNTGELFF. CDR3 DNA: TGTGCCAGCAGCCCCCGGGGAAACACCGGGGAGCTGTTTTTT.

The chain has TRBV6-1 and TRBJ2-1, with D unresolved. The CDR3 extends over 12 amino acids. Looked up from germline, CDR1 is MNHNS and CDR2 is SASEGT. V was clipped by 6 bases and J by 4 bases, with 7 bases between them. The CDR3 region is CASSLVYNEQFF. CDR3 coding DNA: TGTGCCAGCAGCTTAGTTTACAATGAGCAGTTCTTC.

In nucleotides, the CDR3 is TGTGCCACCAGCAGCCCAAGTGGCTCCTACGAGCAGTACTTC. Translation: CATSSPSGSYEQYF. This chain connects TRBV15 to TRBJ2-7; D is uncertain. This CDR3 is 14 amino acids long. CDR1 is LNHNV, CDR2 YYDKDF, per germline (reference sequence). The V end lost 3 bases, the J end lost 0 bases, and 9 bases lay between the germline ends.

The rearrangement joins TRBV19 to TRBJ2-7, with 7 bases aligning to TRBD2. Germline assignment: CDR1 LNHDA and CDR2 SQIVND (reference sequence). The CDR3 is made up of 14 amino acids. Unmatched junction bases numbered 6, after V lost 3 bases and J lost 4 bases. CDR3 amino acids: CASSIGSGFYEQYF. CDR3 DNA: TGTGCCAGTAGTATTGGTAGCGGGTTTTACGAGCAGTACTTC.

The chain uses TRBV5-4 and TRBJ2-3, with 8 bases aligning to TRBD2. The trim removed 1 base at V and 6 bases at J, leaving 7 bases unmatched. The CDR3 extends over 15 amino acids. The germline CDR1 and CDR2 sequences are SGHNT and YYREEE (reference sequence). CDR3: CASSLSRGGGDTQYF. The CDR3 nucleotides read TGTGCCAGCAGCTTGTCTCGGGGGGGCGGGGATACGCAGTATTTT.

This chain uses TRBV6-5 with TRBJ2-5; possibly TRBD1 for D (6 bases). CDR3 size: 14 residues. With 2 bases removed from V and 2 bases from J, the gap between germline ends came to 9 bases. Germline CDR1 and CDR2: MNHEY and SVGAGI. DNA of the CDR3: TGTGCCAGCAGTTACACAACAGGGCAAGAGACCCAGTACTTC. It codes for CASSYTTGQETQYF.

The V and J genes are TRBV7-3 and TRBJ2-2; 7 nucleotides match TRBD1. This CDR3 is 15 amino acids long. Germline V CDR1 and CDR2: SGHTA, FQGTGA. With V trimmed by 2 bases and J by 5 bases, 5 bases remained unmatched. DNA of the CDR3: TGTGCCAGCAGCTTAGACAGGGTGGAAACCGGGGAGCTGTTTTTT. Protein sequence: CASSLDRVETGELFF. Using reference TRBV7-3 and TRBJ2-2 for the parts outside the CDR3, the full variable domain is GAGVSQTPSNKVTEKGKYVELRCDPISGHTALYWYRQSLGQGPEFLIYFQGTGAADDSGLPNDRFFAVRPEGSVSTLKIQRTERGDSAVYLCASSLDRVETGELFFGEGSRLTVL.

The chain recombines TRBV4-1 with TRBJ1-1; 9 positions match TRBD1. The CDR3 contains 16 residues. Looked up from germline, CDR1 is MGHRA and CDR2 is YSYEKL. The V and J ends lost 6 bases and 1 base, in that order; junction bases with no gene match: 9. The CDR3 sequence: CASRPGQGTANTEAFF. The CDR3 DNA sequence: TGCGCCAGCAGACCGGGACAGGGCACCGCGAACACTGAAGCTTTCTTT.

The chain is built from TRBV5-1 and TRBJ1-1, with D maybe TRBD1 (6 bases). The germline V gene has CDR1 SGHRS and CDR2 YFSETQ. V was shortened by 2 bases and J by 3 bases, with 8 bases between the two germline ends. The CDR3 is 13 residues long. In DNA form, the CDR3 reads TGCGCCAGCAGCTTCCGACAGGACACTGAAGCTTTCTTT. It is translated as CASSFRQDTEAFF.

The chain employs TRBV4-1 and TRBJ1-2, with D perhaps matching TRBD1 (5 bases). Between the trimmed V and J ends, which lost 1 base and 8 bases, there was a span of 17 bases. The CDR3 covers 15 residues. The germline CDR1 and CDR2 sequences are MGHRA and YSYEKL. CDR3 loop: CASSQVSGRAKGYTF. In nucleotides, the CDR3 is TGCGCCAGCAGCCAAGTATCGGGACGGGCTAAAGGCTACACCTTC.

V and J are TRBV7-9 and TRBJ1-1; D not resolved. The CDR3 covers 13 residues. The germline V gene has CDR1 SEHNR and CDR2 FQNEAQ (reference sequence). Trimming left V 5 bases short and J 5 bases short, with 12 bases between. CDR3 amino acids: CASSPTTWTEAFF. The CDR3, as DNA: TGTGCCAGCAGCCCCACCACCTGGACTGAAGCTTTCTTT.

CDR3 nucleotides: TGTGCCAGCAGCCGATCAGGGAGTCGCGGGGAGCTGTTTTTT. It translates to CASSRSGSRGELFF. The chain couples TRBV13 to TRBJ2-2; D may match TRBD1 or TRBD2 (5 bases each). Germline V lookup: CDR1 PRHDT, CDR2 FYEKMQ (reference sequence). Between the trimmed V and J ends, which lost 5 bases and 7 bases, there was a span of 14 bases. The CDR3 loop spans 14 amino acids.

This clone was counted between two and nine times. The rearrangement joins TRBV25-1 to TRBJ2-6; D is uncertain. The germline CDR1 and CDR2 sequences are MGHDK and SYGVNS. The CDR3 runs to 12 residues. The V and J ends lost 7 bases and 2 bases respectively, with 3 bases between them. The CDR3 DNA reads as TGTGCCAGCAACGCTGGGGCCAACGTCCTGACTTTC. This translates into CASNAGANVLTF.

The chain is built from TRBV19 and TRBJ1-6; D is unclear. Deletions cut 0 bases from V and 7 bases from J, with 13 bases between. Germline V lookup: CDR1 LNHDA, CDR2 SQIVND (reference sequence). The CDR3 extends over 16 amino acids. CDR3 protein: CASSIDWGTENSPLHF. For the CDR3, the DNA is TGTGCCAGTAGTATAGATTGGGGAACCGAGAATTCACCCCTCCACTTT. Combining the CDR3 with reference TRBV19 and TRBJ1-6 gives the whole variable domain DGGITQSPKYLFRKEGQNVTLSCEQNLNHDAMYWYRQDPGQGLRLIYYSQIVNDFQKGDIAEGYSVSREKKESFPLTVTSAQKNPTAFYLCASSIDWGTENSPLHFGNGTRLTVT.

This chain connects TRBV7-9 to TRBJ1-1; D is ambiguous. With 5 bases removed from V and 7 bases from J, the gap between germline ends came to 23 bases. This CDR3 contains 16 residues. Germline V gene data show CDR1 as SEHNR and CDR2 as FQNEAQ (reference sequence). Here the CDR3 DNA reads TGTGCCAGCAGCCTCGGGGTGGGCGGACCCTCCGGTGAAGCTTTCTTT. This encodes CASSLGVGGPSGEAFF.

The CDR3 is CASSFSSEGYGYTF. As DNA, the CDR3 is TGCGCCAGCAGCTTCAGCTCAGAAGGATATGGCTACACCTTC. The chain carries TRBV5-1 and TRBJ1-2; D gene ambiguous. The germline V and J ends were trimmed by 2 bases and 5 bases, with 13 bases remaining between them. Germline V lookup: CDR1 SGHRS, CDR2 YFSETQ. There are 14 residues in the CDR3.